This TCR beta chain was recorded in a study of CD8+ T cells in alopecia areata (dated by TCRdb to between 2017 and 2018). With respect to the entire study: Treated patients were enrolled in an open-label pilot trial of oral tofacitinib at 5 to 10 mg twice daily for moderate-to-severe alopecia areata. The SALT score, which quantifies the percentage of affected scalp surface area, was used to measure disease severity in treated patients. RNA was extracted with the PAXgene miRNA kit for fixed scalp, the miRNeasy kit for PBMCs, and the RNeasy kit for mouse skin. In both human patients and the C3H/HeJ mouse model, the study applied high-throughput TCRbeta sequencing to look at T cell clonal expansion in alopecia areata. In humans, TCRbeta sequencing was performed on scalp tissue and on sorted CD4+ and CD8+ peripheral blood T cells from healthy controls and from patients with patchy or totalis/universalis alopecia areata. Amplification of TCRbeta CDR3 regions was done by immunoSEQ multiplex PCR using 35 Vbeta forward primers and 13 Jbeta reverse primers. Scalp clonality was compared among normal scalp (n=4), patchy alopecia areata scalp (n=8), and alopecia totalis/universalis scalp (n=8). Tofacitinib was administered for 6 to 18 months, and 6 months of follow-up off drug were then conducted to assess delayed response and recurrence. Biopsies were taken from tofacitinib-treated patients at baseline and at 4 and 24 weeks of treatment, and a later scalp biopsy was taken in several of the tofacitinib-treated patients.

The label giving this sample's time point can be read as: around 4 weeks on oral tofacitinib. In light of the paper, this sample's treatment or condition label describes: oral pan-JAK inhibitor, 5-10 mg twice daily. Lesional scalp punch biopsies and peripheral blood were collected from alopecia areata patients. After PBMCs were isolated by density centrifugation and stained for CD3, CD4 and CD8, a FACSAria was used to sort CD4+ and CD8+ T cells. Paper-wide results and their limitations: Compared with mice, TCR sequences shared between patients were less clear, possibly partly because of HLA diversity across the patient population. Unlike mouse skin, which is dominated by gammadelta T cells, normal human skin has resident alphabeta T cells that are also sequenced, and this complicates analysis of the scalp TCR repertoire. Because the treated cohort was small and had only one nonresponder, larger studies are needed to examine links between baseline CD8+ expansion and response. Higher clonality and more expanded CD8+ clones were observed in lesional scalp than in normal scalp, particularly in alopecia totalis/universalis, a finding suggestive of antigenic drive. With tofacitinib, both scalp clonality and the number of expanded CD8+ clones among the top 100 scalp clones went down significantly. Many expanded lesional clones were found to persist in scalp and blood during tofacitinib treatment, and relapse after treatment cessation may be partly explained by this persistence.

The germline V gene encodes CDR1 MNHEY and CDR2 SMNVEV (reference sequence). Between the V and J ends, shortened by 7 bases and 0 bases respectively, the junction contains 5 bases. The CDR3 sequence holds 12 residues, the cysteine and phenylalanine included. The read is trimmed to its CDR3 DNA, 36 bases read in frame from base 1. To prepare the library, the immunoSEQ multiplex PCR assay was applied. RNA was extracted from all samples and reverse transcribed into cDNA, which served as template for TCR sequencing. SuperScript III was used for first-strand cDNA synthesis, primed with a 2:1 mix of oligo-dT and random hexamers. A synthetic immune receptor repertoire was used to gauge amplification bias, and whatever bias remained was removed computationally. For the original study's pipeline: After raw reads were preprocessed to remove errors, the CDR3 was defined following IMGT conventions as running from the conserved cysteine to phenylalanine. To get clonality, Shannon entropy was normalized by log2 of the number of productive unique TCRs and the result was subtracted from 1. Scalp TCRbeta sequences were cross-referenced with sorted blood CD4 and CD8 repertoires so that the CD4 or CD8 identity of scalp clones could be inferred. TCRdb retrieved this table from immuneACCESS and kept in-frame rearrangements only. Not all clones are present; in checked studies, unresolved V genes account for under half, and no reason is known for the remainder. The V and J calls and clone size are taken from that table; D and trimming were inferred from the DNA. This sample comprises 95,000 to 100,000 clones, 60% to 75% of them detected only once. The ten largest clonotypes hold 15% to 19% of the sample.

About this clone: Its antigen is currently not known. No base quality values were provided; no much bigger clone lies one nucleotide off.

The V gene is TRBV27 and the J gene is TRBJ2-3; the D gene is not confidently resolved. The clonotype originates from a human donor with alopecia areata. The source material was CD8+ T cells sorted from blood, sampled at week 4, from a patient treated with tofacitinib. Here the CDR3 is given as CASTASTDTQYF. In nucleotides, the sequence is TGTGCCAGCACAGCTAGCACAGATACGCAGTATTTT.